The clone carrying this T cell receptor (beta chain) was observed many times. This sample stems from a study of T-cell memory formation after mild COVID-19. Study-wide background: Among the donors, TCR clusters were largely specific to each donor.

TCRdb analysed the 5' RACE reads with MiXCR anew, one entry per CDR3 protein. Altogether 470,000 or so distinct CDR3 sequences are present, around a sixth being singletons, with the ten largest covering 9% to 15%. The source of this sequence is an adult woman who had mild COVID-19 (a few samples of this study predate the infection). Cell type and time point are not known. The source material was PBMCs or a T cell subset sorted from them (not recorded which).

CDR3 residues: CASSLATGTSGAQETQYF. As DNA, the CDR3 is TGTGCCAGCAGCTTAGCGACGGGGACTAGCGGAGCCCAAGAGACCCAGTACTTC. The chain has TRBV7-2 and TRBJ2-5, with 11 bases that match TRBD2. Unmatched junction bases numbered 7, after V lost 0 bases and J lost 1 base. CDR1 and CDR2 (germline): SGHTA, FQGNSA. The CDR3 runs to 18 residues.